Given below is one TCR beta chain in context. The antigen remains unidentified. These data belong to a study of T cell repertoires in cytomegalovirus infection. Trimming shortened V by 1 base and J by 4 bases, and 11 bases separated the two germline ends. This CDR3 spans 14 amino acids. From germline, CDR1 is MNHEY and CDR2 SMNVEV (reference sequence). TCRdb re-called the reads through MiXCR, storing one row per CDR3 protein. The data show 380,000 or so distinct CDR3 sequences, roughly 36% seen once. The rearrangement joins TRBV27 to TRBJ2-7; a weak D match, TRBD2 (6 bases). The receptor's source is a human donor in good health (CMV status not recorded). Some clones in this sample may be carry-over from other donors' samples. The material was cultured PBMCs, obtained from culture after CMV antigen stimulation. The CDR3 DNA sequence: TGTGCCAGCAGTTTATGGGGGAGGAGGTACGAGCAGTACTTC. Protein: CASSLWGRRYEQYF.